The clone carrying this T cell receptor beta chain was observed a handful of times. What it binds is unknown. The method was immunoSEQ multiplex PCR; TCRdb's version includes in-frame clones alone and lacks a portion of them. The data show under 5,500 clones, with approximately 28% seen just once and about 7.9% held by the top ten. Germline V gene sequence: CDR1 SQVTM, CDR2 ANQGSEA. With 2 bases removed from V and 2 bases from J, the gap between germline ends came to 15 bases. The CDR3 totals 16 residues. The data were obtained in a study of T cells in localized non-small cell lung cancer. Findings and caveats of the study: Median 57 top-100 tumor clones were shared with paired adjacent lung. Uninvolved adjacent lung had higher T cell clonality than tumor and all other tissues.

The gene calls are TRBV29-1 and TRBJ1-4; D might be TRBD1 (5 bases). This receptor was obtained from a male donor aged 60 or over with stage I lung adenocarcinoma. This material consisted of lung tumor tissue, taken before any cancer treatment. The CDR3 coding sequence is TGCAGCGTTGAAAATGTGGGGACGGGCACTAATGAAAAACTGTTTTTT. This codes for CSVENVGTGTNEKLFF. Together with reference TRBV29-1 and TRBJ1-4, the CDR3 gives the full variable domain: SAVISQKPSRDICQRGTSLTIQCQVDSQVTMMFWYRQQPGQSLTLIATANQGSEATYESGFVIDKFPISRPNLTFSTLTVSNMSPEDSSIYLCSVENVGTGTNEKLFFGSGTQLSVL.